This T cell receptor beta chain was retrieved from a study of post-analysis software for immune sequencing data. Germline CDR1 MGHRA, CDR2 YSYEKL. CDR3 length: 14 residues. Trimming took off 5 bases at V and 6 bases at J, with 15 bases between the two ends. Unique molecular identifiers were carried by the TCR beta cDNA libraries. TCRdb re-called the PCR reads through MiXCR, storing one row per CDR3 protein. This table has roughly 540,000 distinct CDR3 sequences, around a third appearing once. This clonotype has just a few counts. Its antigen remains unidentified. Whole-study findings and limits: A few TRBV segments appeared more often in patients than in controls, and TRBV5-6, TRBV5-1 and TRBV20-1 were among these.

The chain joins TRBV4-1 to TRBJ2-3; D is tentatively TRBD1 or TRBD2 (6 bases each). The sequenced sample was blood. This TCR derives from a girl younger than 18 with multiple sclerosis. CDR3 amino acids: CASSRGFGGDTQYF. CDR3 DNA: TGCGCCAGCAGCAGGGGGTTTGGGGGGGATACGCAGTATTTT.